This T cell receptor beta chain was identified in a study of T cells in Graves' hyperthyroidism and ophthalmopathy (dated by TCRdb to between 2019 and 2020). Looking at the study overall: A discovery cohort of approximately 97 patients, 43 with Graves' ophthalmopathy and 57 with stable Graves' hyperthyroidism, was used to find distinguishing TCR V-J signatures. Prospective prediction of ophthalmopathy was tested in an independent validation cohort consisting of 18 to 20 hyperthyroidism patients and approximately 16 patients who later progressed to ophthalmopathy. The paper reports TCR Vbeta CDR3 sequencing of 140 or so peripheral blood samples: around 45 ophthalmopathy, 70 to 85 hyperthyroidism and around 17 progressor patients. Thyroid tissue and blood T-cell repertoires from several Graves' hyperthyroidism patients were also compared in the study. After blood sampling, hyperthyroidism patients were treated with methimazole at a starting dose of 30 mg daily, and ophthalmopathy patients were treated with high-dose intravenous methylprednisolone. The 100 discovery patients were divided at random into training and test sets in a 7:3 ratio. What the work shows at the level of the full study, not this receptor alone: In validation, the model predicted progression to ophthalmopathy with approximately 69% sensitivity and around 72% specificity, a median of around 6.6 months before onset. Ophthalmopathy was separated from stable hyperthyroidism by a 13 V-J signature model, with 85% to 90% sensitivity and roughly 81% specificity obtained in cross-validation and 80%/75% obtained in testing. Blood samples also contained most of the expanded thyroid clonotypes (frequency above 0.001), which suggests that blood repertoires may reflect thyroid immune responses. No statistical method was used to set the sample size in advance, and investigators knew the group allocation.

TCR beta CDR3 regions were amplified from RNA transcripts. The first round of RT-PCR for the TCR CDR3 was performed with the HTBI primer set and the Qiagen OneStep RT-PCR kit. A second multiplex PCR round built the libraries, followed by size selection and purification. Paired-end sequencing of the libraries was performed with 100 bp reads on an Illumina HiSeq2000. Per the original workflow: Raw data were processed with SOAPnuke, discarding reads with adapters, uncalled bases, mean Phred below 15, or no exact constant-primer or identifier match. High-quality paired reads were merged with COPE v1.2.5, and unique nucleotide sequences were defined as clonotypes. MiTCR v1.1 was used to align clonotypes to the IMGT TRBV, TRBD and TRBJ reference segments. The analysis was restricted to V-J combinations with a frequency above 0.0001, which together covered 99% to 99.2% of the repertoires. The TCS score was defined as F50 (clonal expansion) divided by E x V (chaos), with BLOSUM62-based TCRdist calculated between CDR3 peptides within each V-J. Welch's t-statistics and random forest reduced 500 to 650 V-J features to 13, which were used in a naive Bayes classifier (R e1071). The similarity between thyroid and blood repertoires was quantified using the Morisita-Horn index. Starting from the raw public reads, TCRdb applied fastp trimming at Q25, assembled clones with MiXCR and retained in-frame beta chains. Rows with a matching CDR3 protein are joined into one entry that keeps the most common DNA and genes. The V and J calls shown here were made by TCRdb, not taken from the authors' results. For this sample the table gives roughly 500,000 distinct CDR3 sequences, of which 40% to 50% were detected only once. In total, the top ten clones hold about 45% of the sample.

This clonotype has ten or more counts. The target of this receptor is not known. No per-base quality is available; no much larger clone lies one base away. Patients with uncontrolled infections, other autoimmune diseases, pregnancy or lactation were excluded. Diagnoses relied on clinical symptoms, serum thyroxine and TRAb, thyroid ultrasound and orbital computed tomography. Total RNA was extracted using Trizol reagent, and RNA quality was assessed on an Agilent 2100 Bioanalyzer. The sample consisted of peripheral blood or thyroid tissue (not recorded which). The receptor was derived from an adult woman with Graves' disease, either hyperthyroidism or ophthalmopathy (not recorded which).

CDR3 sequence: CSASFRGNEKLFF. Read as DNA, the sequence is TGCAGTGCTAGTTTCAGGGGTAATGAAAAACTGTTTTTT. The rearranged chain carries TRBV20-1 and TRBJ1-4, with a weak D call of TRBD1 (6 bases match). CDR1 and CDR2 (DFQATT, SNEGSKA) derive from the germline V gene (reference sequence). From its cysteine to its phenylalanine, the CDR3 spans 13 amino acids. Of all the DNA, just the CDR3 is kept, 39 bases in frame from base 1. Relative to germline, V is 3 bases shorter and J is 4 bases shorter, with 9 bases between their ends.